These 27 T cell receptor beta chains were sequenced from one sample in a study of T cells in tuberculosis. Libraries were prepared by immunoSEQ multiplex PCR; TCRdb keeps only in-frame clonotypes and omits some of them. The sample has 85,000 to 90,000 clones, roughly 91% seen once. Thawed, overnight-rested PBMC were stained with GMM-loaded CD1B tetramer, viability dye and anti-CD3, then sorted. The lipid loaded on the CD1B tetramers was C32 glucose monomycolate from Rhodococcus equi. The sample taken for sequencing was CD1b-GMM tetramer-negative cells sorted from PBMCs. These receptors were taken from an adult woman with latent tuberculosis.

The chain joins TRBV7-2 to TRBJ2-7; D is undetermined. The V end lost 5 bases, the J end lost 2 bases, and 10 bases lay between the germline ends. The CDR3 covers 13 residues. The germline V gene encodes CDR1 SGHTA and CDR2 FQGNSA. The CDR3 reads CASSHTGPYEQYF. CDR3 nucleotides: TGTGCCAGCAGCCATACGGGTCCCTACGAGCAGTACTTC.

This clone was detected only a few times. This chain uses TRBV7-2 with TRBJ2-7; TRBD1 aligns across 8 bases. CDR1 is SGHTA, CDR2 FQGNSA, per germline. V trimming: 3 bases; J trimming: 1 base; junction bases outside the gene matches: 2. CDR3 length equals 14 residues. The CDR3 DNA reads as TGTGCCAGCAGCTTTCAGGGGGCTTCCTACGAGCAGTACTTC. Protein sequence: CASSFQGASYEQYF.

The chain carries TRBV27 and TRBJ2-1; D might be TRBD1 (5 bases). This CDR3 is 14 amino acids long. V dropped 4 bases and J dropped 6 bases, with 13 bases sitting between them. Germline V gene sequence: CDR1 MNHEY, CDR2 SMNVEV (reference sequence). This chain's CDR3 is CASSSTESFNEQFF. CDR3 DNA sequence: TGTGCCAGCAGTTCGACAGAGAGCTTCAATGAGCAGTTCTTC.

The gene calls are TRBV10-2 and TRBJ1-5; D remains unclear. In germline, CDR1 is WSHSY, CDR2 SAAADI. CDR3 length: 14 residues. Trimming removed 6 bases at V and 6 bases at J, with 15 bases between. The CDR3 spells CASSEAGRGQPQHF. In DNA form, the CDR3 reads TGCGCCAGCAGCGAAGCAGGTCGTGGTCAGCCCCAGCATTTT.

This clone was picked up one time. The chain employs TRBV5-4 and TRBJ2-7; D is perhaps TRBD2 (5 bases). In germline, CDR1 is SGHNT, CDR2 YYREEE (reference sequence). V was pared by 0 bases and J by 4 bases, with 8 bases between. The CDR3 runs to 13 residues. The CDR3 sequence is CASSLVGDYEQYV. The CDR3, as DNA: TGTGCCAGCAGCTTGGTGGGAGATTACGAGCAGTACGTC.

This chain links TRBV19 with TRBJ1-5, with a tentative D call TRBD1 (6 bases). V lost 3 bases to trimming and J lost 2 bases, with 11 bases between them. This CDR3 region has 15 residues. Germline V gene lookup returns CDR1 LNHDA and CDR2 SQIVND (reference sequence). The DNA for the CDR3 is TGTGCCAGTAGTATTTTTTCAGGGGGCAATCAGCCCCAGCATTTT. Translating it yields CASSIFSGGNQPQHF.

The chain joins TRBV5-1 to TRBJ1-6; weak D call: TRBD1 (5 bases). Trimming took off 5 bases at V and 4 bases at J, with 16 bases between the two ends. CDR1 and CDR2 from the germline V gene are SGHRS and YFSETQ. The CDR3 length is 16 residues. This chain's CDR3 is CASRPVQGRYNSPLHF. DNA for the CDR3: TGCGCCAGCAGACCGGTCCAGGGCCGGTATAATTCACCCCTCCACTTT.

This chain links TRBV7-9 with TRBJ1-6; D not resolved. The germline V and J ends were trimmed by 5 bases and 18 bases, with 5 bases remaining between them. This CDR3 spans 8 amino acids. Germline-derived CDR1 and CDR2 are SEHNR and FQNEAQ (reference sequence). This CDR3 reads CASSPNHF. The CDR3, as DNA: TGTGCCAGCAGCCCCAACCACTTT.

The V call is TRBV2, the J call TRBJ2-1; D is perhaps TRBD1 (6 bases). The CDR3 is 11 residues long. CDR1 SNHLY and CDR2 FYNNEI come from the germline V gene. Trimming removed 10 bases from V and 9 bases from J, with 13 bases in between. As DNA, the CDR3 is TGTGCCACCCGACAGGCGGCTGAGCAGTTCTTC. Protein: CATRQAAEQFF.

CDR3 loop: CASSETIPGETQYF. The DNA for the CDR3 is TGTGCCAGCAGTGAAACTATCCCCGGGGAGACCCAGTACTTC. The chain is built from TRBV6-1 and TRBJ2-5; D unresolved. Trimming shortened V by 2 bases and J by 5 bases, and 12 bases separated the two germline ends. Germline loops: CDR1 MNHNS, CDR2 SASEGT. CDR3 size: 14 residues.

The rearrangement links TRBV6-5 to TRBJ1-2; a weak D match, TRBD1 (6 bases). Trimming took off 5 bases at V and 5 bases at J, with 15 bases between the two ends. Per the germline V gene, CDR1 is MNHEY and CDR2 is SVGAGI. There are 14 residues in the CDR3. The CDR3: CASSPYNRVYGYTF. As DNA, the CDR3 is TGTGCCAGCAGTCCATATAACAGGGTATATGGCTACACCTTC.

The chain combines TRBV6-4 with TRBJ1-2, with D hard to call. The germline V gene encodes CDR1 MRHNA and CDR2 SNTAGT. V shed 7 bases and J shed 0 bases, with 21 bases lying between them. The CDR3 has 17 amino acids. CDR3 DNA: TGTGCCAGCACTTGGACTGCCCGGACGTATGCTAACTATGGCTACACCTTC. Translation gives CASTWTARTYANYGYTF.

This rearrangement joins TRBV4-2 to TRBJ2-2; 12 bases agree with TRBD2. After removal of 3 bases from V and 4 bases from J, the junction contained 9 bases not matched to a gene. This CDR3 is built from 18 residues. Germline CDR1 reads LGHNA; CDR2 reads YNFKEQ. CDR3 residues: CASSQGLAGGPGTGELFF. CDR3 sequence (DNA): TGTGCCAGCAGCCAGGGTCTAGCGGGGGGGCCTGGCACCGGGGAGCTGTTTTTT.

This clone was detected once. As DNA, the CDR3 is TGTGCCAGCAGTTACTCGGGACAGAACACCGGGGAGCTGTTTTTT. As protein: CASSYSGQNTGELFF. This chain uses TRBV6-5 with TRBJ2-2; possibly TRBD1 for D (6 bases). Germline CDR1 reads MNHEY; CDR2 reads SVGAGI. V was clipped by 0 bases and J by 1 base, with 6 bases between them. This CDR3 region has 15 residues.

This CDR3 is CASSQEDRANNYGYTF. In DNA form, the CDR3 reads TGCGCCAGCAGCCAAGAGGACAGGGCCAACAATTATGGCTACACCTTC. V usage is TRBV4-1 and J usage is TRBJ1-2; TRBD1 aligns across 8 bases. Trimming removed 0 bases from V and 5 bases from J; junction bases left unmatched: 8. Germline lookup yields CDR1 MGHRA and CDR2 YSYEKL. The CDR3 totals 16 residues.

In this sample, this clone turned up a few times. The chain is built from TRBV2 and TRBJ2-7; 12 bases match TRBD1. Unmatched junction bases numbered 4, after V lost 7 bases and J lost 0 bases. The CDR3 length is 15 residues. Germline V gene lookup returns CDR1 SNHLY and CDR2 FYNNEI. DNA for the CDR3: TGTGCCAGCATGGGACAGGGGGCCCCCTCCTACGAGCAGTACGTC. Its protein is CASMGQGAPSYEQYV.

The rearrangement uses TRBV7-2 and TRBJ1-1; 7 bases match TRBD1. Germline assignment: CDR1 SGHTA and CDR2 FQGNSA. After removal of 6 bases from V and 8 bases from J, the junction contained 12 bases not matched to a gene. This CDR3 region has 14 residues. CDR3 amino acids: CASSIQPGGTEAFF. The CDR3 DNA follows: TGTGCCAGCAGTATACAACCAGGGGGGACAGAAGCTTTCTTT.

The chain links TRBV4-2 to TRBJ2-2, with a tentative D call TRBD2 (6 bases). The V end was cut by 0 bases, the J end by 5 bases, with 13 bases between. Germline CDR1 and CDR2: LGHNA and YNFKEQ. The CDR3 totals 16 residues. This chain's CDR3 is CASSQEEGRVTGELFF. The DNA of the CDR3 is TGTGCCAGCAGCCAAGAGGAGGGCAGGGTGACCGGGGAGCTGTTTTTT.

The chain combines TRBV7-2 with TRBJ1-6; a possible D gene is TRBD1 (5 bases). This CDR3 comprises 15 residues. V was pared by 5 bases and J by 7 bases, with 15 bases between. Germline V gene data show CDR1 as SGHTA and CDR2 as FQGNSA. DNA for the CDR3: TGTGCCAGCAGCCGCCAGCAGACAGTCAATTCACCCCTCCACTTT. Protein: CASSRQQTVNSPLHF.

This chain links TRBV6-5 with TRBJ1-5, with 7 bases that match TRBD1. CDR1 and CDR2 (germline): MNHEY, SVGAGI. The CDR3 sequence is 14 residues long. Trimming removed 6 bases from V and 2 bases from J; junction bases left unmatched: 4. The CDR3 loop is CASSYTGGNQPQHF. DNA of the CDR3: TGTGCCAGCAGCTATACAGGGGGCAATCAGCCCCAGCATTTT.

The J gene is TRBJ2-7, the V gene TRBV5-6; D is perhaps TRBD1 (6 bases). Between the trimmed V and J ends, which lost 4 bases and 2 bases, there was a span of 16 bases. The germline gives CDR1 SGHDT, CDR2 YYEEEE. The CDR3 sequence is 15 residues long. The CDR3 DNA is TGTGCCAGCAGCCTCGCGAACAGGGCCACCTACGAGCAGTACTTC. Protein: CASSLANRATYEQYF.

This clone occurred once. The CDR3 spells CASSRNRGTSGNTIYF. CDR3 DNA sequence: TGTGCCAGCAGCCGGAACAGGGGGACCTCTGGAAACACCATATATTTT. The chain carries TRBV5-8 and TRBJ1-3, with TRBD1 identical over 8 bases. Germline CDR1 and CDR2: SGHTS and YDEGEE. The J segment lost 0 bases and the V segment lost 4 bases, leaving 6 bases of the junction unmatched. This CDR3 spans 16 amino acids.

The chain couples TRBV11-2 to TRBJ1-6, with a tentative D call TRBD1 (6 bases). CDR3 length: 14 residues. Germline V gene sequence: CDR1 SGHAT, CDR2 FQNNGV. Between the trimmed V and J ends, which lost 5 bases and 6 bases, there was a span of 11 bases. For the CDR3, the DNA is TGTGCCAGCAGCCCAAGACAGGTTAATTCACCCCTCCACTTT. It encodes CASSPRQVNSPLHF. Full variable domain (remainder filled in from reference TRBV11-2 and TRBJ1-6): EAGVAQSPRYKIIEKRQSVAFWCNPISGHATLYWYQQILGQGPKLLIQFQNNGVVDDSQLPKDRFSAERLKGVDSTLKIQPAKLEDSAVYLCASSPRQVNSPLHFGNGTRLTVT.

The chain is built from TRBV2 and TRBJ2-7, with TRBD1 as a possible D gene (5 bases). The V gene's germline CDR1 is SNHLY and CDR2 FYNNEI. The V end was cut by 6 bases, the J end by 1 base, with 10 bases between. This CDR3 has 13 residues. The DNA for the CDR3 is TGTGCCAGCAGGCCTCAGGGTTCCTACGAGCAGTACTTC. Translated, it gives CASRPQGSYEQYF.

A note on this clone: Mismatch with germline at one junction end may stem from a read error. The sample has other DNA sequences that encode this CDR3 too. The V gene is TRBV7-2, the J gene TRBJ1-6; D is undetermined. CDR3 length: 19 amino acids. CDR1 SGHTA and CDR2 FQGNSA come from the germline V gene. The CDR3 DNA reads as TGTGCCAGCAGCTTACGGGTAGGAGCCTCCGGCTCCTATAATTCCCCCCTCCACTTT. Translated: CASSLRVGASGSYNSPLHF.

This clone is a singleton in its sample. This sequence joins TRBV28 and TRBJ1-5, with 7 bases fitting TRBD1. CDR1 is MDHEN, CDR2 SYDVKM, per germline. The V gene end was trimmed by 3 bases and the J gene end by 2 bases; junction bases not matched to a gene: 7. This CDR3 has 16 amino acids. The CDR3 protein is CASSLIQGGGNQPQHF. The CDR3 nucleotides are TGTGCCAGCAGTTTGATCCAGGGGGGAGGCAATCAGCCCCAGCATTTT.

The rearrangement links TRBV5-6 to TRBJ2-7; TRBD2 matches at 10 bases. Trimming cost V 6 bases and J 2 bases; bases outside gene matches: 11. The CDR3 runs to 16 residues. Germline V CDR1 and CDR2: SGHDT, YYEEEE. The CDR3 region has the DNA TGTGCCAGCACCCACTACGAGCGGGGGGGAACCTACGAGCAGTACTTC. Its protein product is CASTHYERGGTYEQYF. The variable domain in full, with the rest retrieved from reference TRBV5-6 and TRBJ2-7, is DAGVTQSPTHLIKTRGQQVTLRCSPKSGHDTVSWYQQALGQGPQFIFQYYEEEERQRGNFPDRFSGHQFPNYSSELNVNALLLGDSALYLCASTHYERGGTYEQYFGPGTRLTVT.